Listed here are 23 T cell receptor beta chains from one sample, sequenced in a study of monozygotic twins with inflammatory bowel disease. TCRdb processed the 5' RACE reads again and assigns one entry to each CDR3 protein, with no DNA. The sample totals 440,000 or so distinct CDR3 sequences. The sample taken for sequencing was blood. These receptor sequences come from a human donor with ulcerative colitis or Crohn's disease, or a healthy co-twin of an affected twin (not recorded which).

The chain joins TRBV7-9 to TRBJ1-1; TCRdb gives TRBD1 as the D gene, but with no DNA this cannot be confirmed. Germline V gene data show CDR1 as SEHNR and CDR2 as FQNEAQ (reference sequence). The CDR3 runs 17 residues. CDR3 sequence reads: CASTRGGIGTYPTEAFF. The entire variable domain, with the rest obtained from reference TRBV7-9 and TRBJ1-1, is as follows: DTGVSQNPRHKITKRGQNVTFRCDPISEHNRLYWYRQTLGQGPEFLTYFQNEAQLEKSRLLSDRFSAERPKGSFSTLEIQRTEQGDSAMYLCASTRGGIGTYPTEAFFGQGTRLTVV.

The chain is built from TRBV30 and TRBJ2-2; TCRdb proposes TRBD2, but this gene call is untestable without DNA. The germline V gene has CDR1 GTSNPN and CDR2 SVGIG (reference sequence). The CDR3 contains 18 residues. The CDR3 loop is CAWSVPSRLAEYTGELFF.

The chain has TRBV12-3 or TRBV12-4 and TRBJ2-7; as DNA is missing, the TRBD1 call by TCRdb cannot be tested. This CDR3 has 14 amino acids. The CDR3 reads CASSLDRSVDEQYF.

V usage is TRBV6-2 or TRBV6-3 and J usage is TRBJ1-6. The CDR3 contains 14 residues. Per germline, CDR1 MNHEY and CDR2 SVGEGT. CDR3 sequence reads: CASSFVRDNSPLHF.

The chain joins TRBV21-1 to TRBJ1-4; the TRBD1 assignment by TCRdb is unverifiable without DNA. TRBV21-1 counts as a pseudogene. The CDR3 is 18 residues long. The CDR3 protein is CASSPPGGPHSTNEKLFF.

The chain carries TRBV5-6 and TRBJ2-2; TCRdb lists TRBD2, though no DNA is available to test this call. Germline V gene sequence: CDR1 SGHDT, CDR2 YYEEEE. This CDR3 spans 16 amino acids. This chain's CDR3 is CASSLPGLEGTGELFF.

The CDR3 is CAWSASYEQYF. The chain has TRBV30 and TRBJ2-7. This CDR3 is 11 amino acids long. CDR1 and CDR2 from the germline V gene are GTSNPN and SVGIG (reference sequence).

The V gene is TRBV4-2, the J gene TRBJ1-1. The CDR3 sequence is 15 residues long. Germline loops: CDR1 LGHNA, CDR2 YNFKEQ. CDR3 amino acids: CASSQGPEPNTEAFF.

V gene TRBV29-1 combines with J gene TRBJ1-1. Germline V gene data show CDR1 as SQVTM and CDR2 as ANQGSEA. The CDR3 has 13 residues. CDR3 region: CSVESGRGTEAFF.

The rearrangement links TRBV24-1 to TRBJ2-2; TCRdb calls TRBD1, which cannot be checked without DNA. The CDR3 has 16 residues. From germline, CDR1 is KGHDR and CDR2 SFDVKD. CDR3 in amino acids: CATSDGPGANPGELFF.

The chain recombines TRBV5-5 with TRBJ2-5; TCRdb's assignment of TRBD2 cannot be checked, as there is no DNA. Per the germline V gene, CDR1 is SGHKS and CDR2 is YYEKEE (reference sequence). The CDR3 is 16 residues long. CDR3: CASSLSPGTSGETQYF.

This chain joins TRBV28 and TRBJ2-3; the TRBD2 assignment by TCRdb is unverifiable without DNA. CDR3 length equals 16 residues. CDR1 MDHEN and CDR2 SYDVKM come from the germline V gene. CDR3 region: CASSLGLAGYTDTQYF.

The CDR3 reads CASSSSRIGIPEQFF. This chain connects TRBV27 to TRBJ2-1; with no DNA, the TCRdb D assignment of TRBD1 cannot be verified. Germline loops: CDR1 MNHEY, CDR2 SMNVEV (reference sequence). This CDR3 contains 15 residues.

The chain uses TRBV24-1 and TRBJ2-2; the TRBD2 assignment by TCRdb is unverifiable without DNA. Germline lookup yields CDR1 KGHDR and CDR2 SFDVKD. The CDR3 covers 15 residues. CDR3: CATSEIAGGTGELFF.

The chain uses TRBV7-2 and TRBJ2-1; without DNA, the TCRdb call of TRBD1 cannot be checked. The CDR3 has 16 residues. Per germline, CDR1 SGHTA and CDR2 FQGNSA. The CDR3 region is CASSLVAGEKGGEQFF.

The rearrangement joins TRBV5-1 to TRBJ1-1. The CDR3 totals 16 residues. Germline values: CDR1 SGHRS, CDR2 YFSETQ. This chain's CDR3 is CASSLLLGSMNTEAFF.

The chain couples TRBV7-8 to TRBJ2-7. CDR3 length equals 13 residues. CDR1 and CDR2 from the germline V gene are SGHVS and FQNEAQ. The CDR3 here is CASTPRSSYEQYF.

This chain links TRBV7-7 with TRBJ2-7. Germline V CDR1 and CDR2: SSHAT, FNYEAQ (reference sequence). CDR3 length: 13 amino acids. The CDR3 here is CASSLEENAAQYF.

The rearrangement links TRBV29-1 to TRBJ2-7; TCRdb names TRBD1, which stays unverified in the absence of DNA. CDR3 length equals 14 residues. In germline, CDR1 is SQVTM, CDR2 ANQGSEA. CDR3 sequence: CSVVTGTSSYEQYF.

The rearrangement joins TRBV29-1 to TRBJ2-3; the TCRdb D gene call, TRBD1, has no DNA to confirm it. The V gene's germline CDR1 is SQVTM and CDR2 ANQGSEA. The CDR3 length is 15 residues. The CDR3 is CSVGGRQGQGDTQYF.

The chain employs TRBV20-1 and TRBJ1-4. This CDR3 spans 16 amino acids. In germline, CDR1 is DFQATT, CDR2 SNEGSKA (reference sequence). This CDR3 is CSARDFSAGGGEKLFF.

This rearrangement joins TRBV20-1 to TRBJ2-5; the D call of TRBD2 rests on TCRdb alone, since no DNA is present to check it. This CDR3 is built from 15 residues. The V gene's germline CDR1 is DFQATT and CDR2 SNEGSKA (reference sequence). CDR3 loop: CSASGRAGVQETQYF.

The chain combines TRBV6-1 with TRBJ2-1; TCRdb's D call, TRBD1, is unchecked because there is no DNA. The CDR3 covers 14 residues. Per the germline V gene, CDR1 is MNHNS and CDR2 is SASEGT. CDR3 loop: CASLGQGAYNEQFF.